This T cell receptor beta chain was identified in a study of tumor and adjacent non-tumor tissue in lung cancer. Germline lookup yields CDR1 SGHAT and CDR2 FQDESV (reference sequence). The CDR3 length is 15 residues. Trimming removed 7 bases from V and 1 base from J; junction bases left unmatched: 10. RNA was extracted from bulk tissue without any cell sorting. More than 3 cm separated this lung sample from the edge of the tumor. The library came from three nested PCR rounds adapted from ARM-PCR protocols. MiXCR, applied by TCRdb to the multiplex PCR reads, yields one record per CDR3 protein. The data show about 100,000 distinct CDR3 sequences, approximately 65% seen once. This clonotype was recorded many times.

The chain links TRBV11-1 to TRBJ2-7; 7 bases map to TRBD1. The receptor comes from a man aged 30-40 years with non-small cell lung cancer. Sequenced input: distant non-tumor lung tissue. This CDR3 is CASTFYRDSSYEQYF. DNA for the CDR3: TGTGCCAGCACCTTCTACCGGGACAGTTCCTACGAGCAGTACTTC.